The present T cell receptor beta chain was sequenced within a study of blood T cell repertoires in COVID-19. Per the germline V gene, CDR1 is KGHDR and CDR2 is SFDVKD. Unmatched junction bases numbered 14, after V lost 9 bases and J lost 2 bases. This CDR3 is built from 18 residues. Profiled with immunoSEQ multiplex PCR; TCRdb holds only in-frame clones, not every one. The sample carries approximately 190,000 clones, roughly 82% recorded once. This clone appeared once. The V call is TRBV24-1, the J call TRBJ2-2; TRBD2 matches 10 bases. Input material: peripheral blood. This TCR was recovered from a woman aged 30 to 39 with acute or convalescent COVID-19. CDR3: CATQGVGLAHINTGELFF. The DNA of the CDR3 is TGTGCCACCCAAGGTGTGGGACTAGCGCACATAAACACCGGGGAGCTGTTTTTT.